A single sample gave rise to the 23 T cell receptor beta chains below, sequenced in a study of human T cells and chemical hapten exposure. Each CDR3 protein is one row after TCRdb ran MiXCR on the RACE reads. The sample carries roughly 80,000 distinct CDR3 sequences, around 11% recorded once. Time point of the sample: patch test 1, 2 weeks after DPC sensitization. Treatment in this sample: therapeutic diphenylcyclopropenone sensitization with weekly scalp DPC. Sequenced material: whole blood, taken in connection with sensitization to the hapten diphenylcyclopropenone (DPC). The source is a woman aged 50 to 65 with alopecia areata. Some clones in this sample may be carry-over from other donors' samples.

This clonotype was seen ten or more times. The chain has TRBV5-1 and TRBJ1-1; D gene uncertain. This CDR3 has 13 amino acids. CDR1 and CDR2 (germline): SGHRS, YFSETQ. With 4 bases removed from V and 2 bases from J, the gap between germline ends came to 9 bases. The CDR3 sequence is CASSLNPNTEAFF. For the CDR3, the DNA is TGCGCCAGCAGCCTCAATCCCAACACTGAAGCTTTCTTT.

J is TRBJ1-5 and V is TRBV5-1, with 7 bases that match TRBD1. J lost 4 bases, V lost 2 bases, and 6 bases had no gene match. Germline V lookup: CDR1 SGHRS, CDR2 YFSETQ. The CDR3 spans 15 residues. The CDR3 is CASSFGGTENQPQHF. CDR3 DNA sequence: TGCGCCAGCAGCTTTGGTGGGACAGAAAATCAGCCCCAGCATTTT.

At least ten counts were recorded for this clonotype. CDR3 region: CASSPQISYNSPLHF. CDR3 bases: TGCGCCAGCAGCCCCCAGATCTCCTATAATTCACCCCTCCACTTT. V is TRBV4-3 and J is TRBJ1-6; D is undetermined. This CDR3 region has 15 residues. V lost 4 bases and J lost 0, with 7 bases in between. CDR1 is LGHNA and CDR2 is YSLEER in the germline V gene.

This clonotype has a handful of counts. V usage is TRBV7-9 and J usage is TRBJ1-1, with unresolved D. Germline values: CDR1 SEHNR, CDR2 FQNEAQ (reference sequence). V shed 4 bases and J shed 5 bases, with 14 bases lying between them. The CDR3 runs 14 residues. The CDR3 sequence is CASSSAWPGTEAFF. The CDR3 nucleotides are TGTGCCAGCAGCTCGGCGTGGCCGGGGACTGAAGCTTTCTTT.

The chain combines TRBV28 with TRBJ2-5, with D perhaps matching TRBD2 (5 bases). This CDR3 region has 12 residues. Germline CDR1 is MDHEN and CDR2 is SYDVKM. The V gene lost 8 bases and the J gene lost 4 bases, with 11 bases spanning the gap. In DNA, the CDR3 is TGTGCCAGCTCTACCGGAGGAGAGACCCAGTACTTC. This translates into CASSTGGETQYF.

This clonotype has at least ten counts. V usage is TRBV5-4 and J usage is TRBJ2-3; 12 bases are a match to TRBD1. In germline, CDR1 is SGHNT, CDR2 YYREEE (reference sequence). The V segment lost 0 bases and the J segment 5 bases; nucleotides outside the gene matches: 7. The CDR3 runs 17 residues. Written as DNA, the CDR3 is TGTGCCAGCAGCTTGGGCCGGGGACAGGGGGCAAGAGATACGCAGTATTTT. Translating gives CASSLGRGQGARDTQYF. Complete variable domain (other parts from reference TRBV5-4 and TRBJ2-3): ETGVTQSPTHLIKTRGQQVTLRCSSQSGHNTVSWYQQALGQGPQFIFQYYREEENGRGNFPPRFSGLQFPNYSSELNVNALELDDSALYLCASSLGRGQGARDTQYFGPGTRLTVL.

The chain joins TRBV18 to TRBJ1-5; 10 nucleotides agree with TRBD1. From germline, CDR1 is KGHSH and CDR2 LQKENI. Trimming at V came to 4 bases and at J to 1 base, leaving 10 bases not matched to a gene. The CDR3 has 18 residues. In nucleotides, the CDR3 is TGTGCCAGCTCACACCGGGACAGGGGTCCGGGGAGCAATCAGCCCCAGCATTTT. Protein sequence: CASSHRDRGPGSNQPQHF.

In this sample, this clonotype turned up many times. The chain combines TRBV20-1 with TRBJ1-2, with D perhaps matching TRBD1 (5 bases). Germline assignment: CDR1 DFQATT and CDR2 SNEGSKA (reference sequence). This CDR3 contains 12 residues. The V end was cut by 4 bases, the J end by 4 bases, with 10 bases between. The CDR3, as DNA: TGCAGTGCTAACCAGGGAGGCTATGGCTACACCTTC. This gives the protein CSANQGGYGYTF.

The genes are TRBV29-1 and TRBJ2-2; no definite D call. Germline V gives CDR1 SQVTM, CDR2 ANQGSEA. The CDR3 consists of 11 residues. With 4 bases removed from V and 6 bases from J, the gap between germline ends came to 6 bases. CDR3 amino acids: CSVAKSGELFF. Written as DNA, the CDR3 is TGCAGCGTTGCTAAATCCGGGGAGCTGTTTTTT.

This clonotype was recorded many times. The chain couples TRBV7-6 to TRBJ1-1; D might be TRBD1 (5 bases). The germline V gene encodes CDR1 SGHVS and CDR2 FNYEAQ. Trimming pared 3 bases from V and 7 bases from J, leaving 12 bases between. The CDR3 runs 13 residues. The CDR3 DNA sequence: TGTGCCAGCAGCTTGATCAGGGAAGGTGAAGCTTTCTTT. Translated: CASSLIREGEAFF.

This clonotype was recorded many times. The CDR3, as DNA: TGTGCCAGCAGCTCGGGACAGTCCTATAATTCACCCCTCCACTTT. Translating it yields CASSSGQSYNSPLHF. This chain connects TRBV7-9 to TRBJ1-6; TRBD1 matches 7 bases. The germline V gene has CDR1 SEHNR and CDR2 FQNEAQ (reference sequence). The CDR3 is 15 amino acids. V gave up 4 bases and J gave up 1 base; unmatched junction bases: 1.

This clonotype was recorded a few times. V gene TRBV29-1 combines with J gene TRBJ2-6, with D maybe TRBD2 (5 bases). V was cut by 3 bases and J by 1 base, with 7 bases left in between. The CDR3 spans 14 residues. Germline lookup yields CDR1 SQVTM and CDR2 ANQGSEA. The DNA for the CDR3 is TGCAGCGTTGAGGGGAGTTCTGGGGCCAACGTCCTGACTTTC. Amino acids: CSVEGSSGANVLTF.

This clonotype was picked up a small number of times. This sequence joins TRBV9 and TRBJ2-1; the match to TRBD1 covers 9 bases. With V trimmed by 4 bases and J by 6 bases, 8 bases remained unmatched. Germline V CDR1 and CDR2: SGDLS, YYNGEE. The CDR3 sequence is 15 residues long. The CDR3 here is CASSSTGQGVNEQFF. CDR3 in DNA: TGTGCCAGCAGCTCAACGGGACAGGGTGTCAATGAGCAGTTCTTC.

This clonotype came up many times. DNA for the CDR3: TGTGCCAGCAGCTTAGACAGACTCGCTGGGGAGCTGTTTTTT. It is translated as CASSLDRLAGELFF. The chain links TRBV11-2 to TRBJ2-2; D is unclear. CDR3 size: 14 residues. CDR1 is SGHAT, CDR2 FQNNGV, per germline. The ends were cut back, 0 bases at V and 8 bases at J, with 10 bases in the middle. Full variable domain (outside the CDR3, taken from reference TRBV11-2 and TRBJ2-2): EAGVAQSPRYKIIEKRQSVAFWCNPISGHATLYWYQQILGQGPKLLIQFQNNGVVDDSQLPKDRFSAERLKGVDSTLKIQPAKLEDSAVYLCASSLDRLAGELFFGEGSRLTVL.

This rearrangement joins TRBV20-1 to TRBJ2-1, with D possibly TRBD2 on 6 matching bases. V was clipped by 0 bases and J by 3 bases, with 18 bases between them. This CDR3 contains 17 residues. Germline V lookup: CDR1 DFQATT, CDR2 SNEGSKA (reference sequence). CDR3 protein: CSAREPLAEGFYNEQFF. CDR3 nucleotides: TGCAGTGCTAGAGAGCCTTTAGCGGAGGGGTTCTACAATGAGCAGTTCTTC.

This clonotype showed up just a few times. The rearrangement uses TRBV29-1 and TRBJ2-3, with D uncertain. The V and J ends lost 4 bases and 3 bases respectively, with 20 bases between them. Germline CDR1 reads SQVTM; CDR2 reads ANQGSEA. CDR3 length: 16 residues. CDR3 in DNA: TGCAGCGTTGGCCCCCCTGAGATGGCCCTAACAGATACGCAGTATTTT. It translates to CSVGPPEMALTDTQYF.

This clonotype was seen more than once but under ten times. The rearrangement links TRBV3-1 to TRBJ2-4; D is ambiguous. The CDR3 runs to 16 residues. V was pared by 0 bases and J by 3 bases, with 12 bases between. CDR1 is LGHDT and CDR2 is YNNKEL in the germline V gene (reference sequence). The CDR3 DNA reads TGTGCCAGCAGCCAAGATTCCTCTTGGGTCAAAAACATTCAGTACTTC. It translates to CASSQDSSWVKNIQYF.

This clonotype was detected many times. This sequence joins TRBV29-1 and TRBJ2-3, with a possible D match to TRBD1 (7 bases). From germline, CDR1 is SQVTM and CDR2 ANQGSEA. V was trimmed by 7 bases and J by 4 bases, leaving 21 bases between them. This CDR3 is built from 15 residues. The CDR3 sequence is CSASQTGTLADTQYF. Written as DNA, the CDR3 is TGCAGCGCCTCCCAGACAGGGACTCTGGCAGATACGCAGTATTTT.

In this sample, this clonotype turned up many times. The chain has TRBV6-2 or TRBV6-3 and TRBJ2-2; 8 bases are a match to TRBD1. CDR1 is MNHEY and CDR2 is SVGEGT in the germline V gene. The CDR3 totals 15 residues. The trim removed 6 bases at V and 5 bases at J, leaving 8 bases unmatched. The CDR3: CASRVTGDSTGELFF. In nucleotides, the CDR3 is TGTGCCAGCAGAGTGACAGGGGACTCTACCGGGGAGCTGTTTTTT.

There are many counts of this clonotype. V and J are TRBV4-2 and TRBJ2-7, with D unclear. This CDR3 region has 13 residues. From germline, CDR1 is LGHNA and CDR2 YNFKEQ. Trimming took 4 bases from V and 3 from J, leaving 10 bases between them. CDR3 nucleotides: TGTGCCAGCAGCCGCTTGAGCAGCTACGAGCAGTACTTC. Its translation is CASSRLSSYEQYF.

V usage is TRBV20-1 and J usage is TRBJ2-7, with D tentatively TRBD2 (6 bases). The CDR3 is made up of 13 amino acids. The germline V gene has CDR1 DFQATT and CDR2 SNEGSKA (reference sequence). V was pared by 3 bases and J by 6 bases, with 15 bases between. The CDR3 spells CSASPGAGCEQYF. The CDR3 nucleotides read TGCAGTGCTAGTCCGGGAGCCGGTTGCGAGCAGTACTTC.

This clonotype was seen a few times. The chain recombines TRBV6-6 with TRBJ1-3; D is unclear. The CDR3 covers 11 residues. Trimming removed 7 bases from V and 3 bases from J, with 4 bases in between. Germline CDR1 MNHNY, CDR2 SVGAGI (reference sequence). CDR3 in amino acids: CASTNGNTIYF. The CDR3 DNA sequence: TGTGCCAGCACCAATGGAAACACCATATATTTT.

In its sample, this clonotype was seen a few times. The CDR3 reads CASSPSLVPAPGANVLTF. The CDR3 DNA is TGTGCCAGCAGCCCATCCCTGGTACCCGCCCCTGGGGCCAACGTCCTGACTTTC. The chain links TRBV7-3 to TRBJ2-6; no clear D. This CDR3 has 18 amino acids. The germline V and J ends were trimmed by 5 bases and 2 bases, with 19 bases remaining between them. Germline CDR1 reads SGHTA; CDR2 reads FQGTGA.